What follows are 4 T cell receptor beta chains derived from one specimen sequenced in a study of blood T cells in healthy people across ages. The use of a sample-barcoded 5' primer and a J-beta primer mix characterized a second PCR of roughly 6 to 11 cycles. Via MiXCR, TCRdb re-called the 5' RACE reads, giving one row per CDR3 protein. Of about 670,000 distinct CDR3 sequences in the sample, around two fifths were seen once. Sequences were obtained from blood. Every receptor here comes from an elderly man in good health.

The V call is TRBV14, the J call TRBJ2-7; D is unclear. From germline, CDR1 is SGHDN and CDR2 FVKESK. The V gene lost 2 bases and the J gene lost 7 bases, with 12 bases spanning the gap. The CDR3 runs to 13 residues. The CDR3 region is CASSQRPSNEQYF. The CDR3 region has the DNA TGTGCCAGCAGCCAACGTCCGTCAAATGAGCAGTACTTC.

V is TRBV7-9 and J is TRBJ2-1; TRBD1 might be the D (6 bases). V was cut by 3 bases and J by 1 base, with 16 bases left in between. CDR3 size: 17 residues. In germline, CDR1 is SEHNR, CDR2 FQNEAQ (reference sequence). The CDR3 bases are TGTGCCAGCAGCTTGGACAGCGCTGGTTATTCCTACAATGAGCAGTTCTTC. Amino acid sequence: CASSLDSAGYSYNEQFF. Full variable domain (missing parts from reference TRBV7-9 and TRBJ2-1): DTGVSQNPRHKITKRGQNVTFRCDPISEHNRLYWYRQTLGQGPEFLTYFQNEAQLEKSRLLSDRFSAERPKGSFSTLEIQRTEQGDSAMYLCASSLDSAGYSYNEQFFGPGTRLTVL.

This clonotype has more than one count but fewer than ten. The CDR3 reads CSVQTGLDLGGANVLTF. Written as DNA, the CDR3 is TGCAGCGTTCAGACAGGGCTTGACTTGGGTGGGGCCAACGTCCTGACTTTC. The chain is built from TRBV29-1 and TRBJ2-6, with 7 bases that match TRBD1. CDR3 length: 17 amino acids. V lost 5 bases to trimming and J lost 3 bases; unmatched junction nucleotides: 13. Germline-derived CDR1 and CDR2 are SQVTM and ANQGSEA.

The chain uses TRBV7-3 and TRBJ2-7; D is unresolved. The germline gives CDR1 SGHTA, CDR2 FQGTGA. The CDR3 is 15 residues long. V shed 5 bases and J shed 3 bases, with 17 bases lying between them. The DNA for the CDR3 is TGTGCCAGCAGCACCCCAAGGGAAGGTAACTACGAGCAGTACTTC. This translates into CASSTPREGNYEQYF.